Sequencing of this T cell receptor (beta chain) was carried out in a study of blood T cell repertoires in COVID-19. Generated by immunoSEQ multiplex PCR, the TCRdb table keeps only in-frame clones and is missing some. The sample yields 200,000 to 300,000 clones, about nine tenths seen once. Input material: PBMCs or T cells enriched from blood (not recorded which). This clonotype originated in a woman between 40 and 50 years old with acute COVID-19.

CDR3 DNA: TGCGCCAGCAGCTTGGTAGACAGTGGCAATTCACCCCTCCACTTT. This gives the protein CASSLVDSGNSPLHF. V gene TRBV5-1 combines with J gene TRBJ1-6, with D maybe TRBD1 (5 bases). The CDR3 spans 15 residues. Trimming stripped 0 bases from V and 7 bases from J, with 11 bases between. Germline lookup yields CDR1 SGHRS and CDR2 YFSETQ.